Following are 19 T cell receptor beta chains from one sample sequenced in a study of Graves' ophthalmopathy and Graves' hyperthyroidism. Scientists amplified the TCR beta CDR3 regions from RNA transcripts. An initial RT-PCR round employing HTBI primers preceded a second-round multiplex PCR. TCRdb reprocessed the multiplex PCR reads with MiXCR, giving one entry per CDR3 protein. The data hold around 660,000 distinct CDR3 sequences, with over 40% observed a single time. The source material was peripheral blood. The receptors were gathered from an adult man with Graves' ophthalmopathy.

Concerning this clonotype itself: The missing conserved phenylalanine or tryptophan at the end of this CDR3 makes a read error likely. The CDR3 bases are TGCAGTGCGGCAGGGGGGGAGTTCACTGAAGCTTTCTCT. Translated, it gives CSAAGGEFTEAFS. The gene calls are TRBV20-1 and TRBJ1-1; 7 bases agree with TRBD1. The V gene end was trimmed by 6 bases and the J gene end by 4 bases; junction bases not matched to a gene: 8. The CDR3 extends over 13 amino acids. Germline V gene lookup returns CDR1 DFQATT and CDR2 SNEGSKA (reference sequence).

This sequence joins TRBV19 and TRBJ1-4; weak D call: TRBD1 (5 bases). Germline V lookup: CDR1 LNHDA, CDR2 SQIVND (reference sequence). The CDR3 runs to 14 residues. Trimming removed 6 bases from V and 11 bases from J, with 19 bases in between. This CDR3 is CASSQSAPGDKLFF. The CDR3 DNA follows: TGTGCCAGTAGCCAGTCGGCCCCGGGGGACAAACTGTTTTTT.

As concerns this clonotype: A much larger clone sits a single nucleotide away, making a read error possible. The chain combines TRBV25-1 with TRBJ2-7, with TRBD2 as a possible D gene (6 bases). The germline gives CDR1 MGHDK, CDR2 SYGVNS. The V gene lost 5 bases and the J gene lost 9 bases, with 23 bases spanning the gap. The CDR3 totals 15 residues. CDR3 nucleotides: TGTGCCAGCAGTTACTCGCGGTCTAGCGTGCACGGGCAGTACTTC. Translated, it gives CASSYSRSSVHGQYF.

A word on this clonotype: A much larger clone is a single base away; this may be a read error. Here the CDR3 reads CASSTSHSGGGYGYTF. CDR3 DNA: TGTGCCAGTAGTACCTCTCACAGCGGTGGGGGCTATGGCTACACCTTC. The chain links TRBV19 to TRBJ1-2, with D tentatively TRBD1 (5 bases). This CDR3 has 16 amino acids. Germline V gene data show CDR1 as LNHDA and CDR2 as SQIVND (reference sequence). V was pared by 4 bases and J by 4 bases, with 19 bases between.

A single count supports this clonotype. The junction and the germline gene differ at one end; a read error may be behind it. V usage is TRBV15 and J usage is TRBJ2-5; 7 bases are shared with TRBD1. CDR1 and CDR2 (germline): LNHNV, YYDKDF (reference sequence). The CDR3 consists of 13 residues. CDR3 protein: CATRGTVQETLYF. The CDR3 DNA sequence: TGTGCCACACGAGGGACAGTCCAAGAGACCCTGTACTTC.

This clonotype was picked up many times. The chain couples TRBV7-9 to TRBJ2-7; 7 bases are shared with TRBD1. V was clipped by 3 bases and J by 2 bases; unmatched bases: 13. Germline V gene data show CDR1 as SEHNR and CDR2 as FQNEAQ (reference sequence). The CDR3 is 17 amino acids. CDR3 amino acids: CASSFEAHRGPPYEQYF. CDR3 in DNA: TGTGCCAGCAGCTTCGAGGCTCACAGGGGTCCCCCCTACGAGCAGTACTTC.

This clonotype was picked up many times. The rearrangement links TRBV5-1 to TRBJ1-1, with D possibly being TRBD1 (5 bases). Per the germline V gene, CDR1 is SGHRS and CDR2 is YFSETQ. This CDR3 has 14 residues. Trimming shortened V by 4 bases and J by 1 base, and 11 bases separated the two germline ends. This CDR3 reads CASSGGARNTEAFF. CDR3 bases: TGCGCCAGCAGCGGCGGGGCCCGGAACACTGAAGCTTTCTTT. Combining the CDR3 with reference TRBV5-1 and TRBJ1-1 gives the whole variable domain KAGVTQTPRYLIKTRGQQVTLSCSPISGHRSVSWYQQTPGQGLQFLFEYFSETQRNKGNFPGRFSGRQFSNSRSEMNVSTLELGDSALYLCASSGGARNTEAFFGQGTRLTVV.

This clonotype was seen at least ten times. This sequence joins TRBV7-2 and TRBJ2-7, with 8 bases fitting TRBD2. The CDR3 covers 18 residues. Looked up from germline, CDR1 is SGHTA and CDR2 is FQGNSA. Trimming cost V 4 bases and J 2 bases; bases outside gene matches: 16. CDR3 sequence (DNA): TGTGCCAGCAGCTCCCACCCCCTAGCGGGTAGTCTGGCCTACGAGCAGTACTTC. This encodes CASSSHPLAGSLAYEQYF. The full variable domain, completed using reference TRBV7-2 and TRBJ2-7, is GAGVSQSPSNKVTEKGKDVELRCDPISGHTALYWYRQSLGQGLEFLIYFQGNSAPDKSGLPSDRFSAERTGGSVSTLTIQRTQQEDSAVYLCASSSHPLAGSLAYEQYFGPGTRLTVT.

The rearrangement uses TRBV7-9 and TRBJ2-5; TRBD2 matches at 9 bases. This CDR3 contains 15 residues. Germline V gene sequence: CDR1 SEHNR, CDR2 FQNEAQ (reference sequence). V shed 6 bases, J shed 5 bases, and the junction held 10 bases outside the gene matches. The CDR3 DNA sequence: TGTGCCAGCAGTCCGGGACTAGCTTTGGGCGAGACCCAGTACTTC. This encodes CASSPGLALGETQYF.

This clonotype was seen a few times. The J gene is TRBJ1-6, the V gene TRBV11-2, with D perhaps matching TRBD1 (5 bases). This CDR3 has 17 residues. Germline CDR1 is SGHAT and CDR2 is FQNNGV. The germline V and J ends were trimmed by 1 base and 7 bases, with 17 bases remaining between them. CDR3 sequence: CASSLVVGRGLNSPLHF. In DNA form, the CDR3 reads TGTGCCAGCAGCTTAGTTGTTGGGAGGGGCCTAAATTCACCCCTCCACTTT.

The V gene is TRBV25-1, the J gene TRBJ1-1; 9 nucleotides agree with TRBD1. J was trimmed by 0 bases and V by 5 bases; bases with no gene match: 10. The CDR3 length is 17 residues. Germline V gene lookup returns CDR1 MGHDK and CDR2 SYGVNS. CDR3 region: CASSYGTGKHLNTEAFF. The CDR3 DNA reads TGTGCCAGCAGTTACGGGACAGGGAAACACTTGAACACTGAAGCTTTCTTT.

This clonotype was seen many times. The CDR3 DNA is TGTGCCACCAGGAGGGCAGGGGCTCCCTCCTACGAGCAGTACTTC. Amino acids: CATRRAGAPSYEQYF. This sequence joins TRBV24-1 and TRBJ2-7; a weak D match, TRBD1 (6 bases). Germline V gene data show CDR1 as KGHDR and CDR2 as SFDVKD. V lost 7 bases and J 0 bases, leaving 15 bases between the germline ends. The CDR3 loop spans 15 amino acids.

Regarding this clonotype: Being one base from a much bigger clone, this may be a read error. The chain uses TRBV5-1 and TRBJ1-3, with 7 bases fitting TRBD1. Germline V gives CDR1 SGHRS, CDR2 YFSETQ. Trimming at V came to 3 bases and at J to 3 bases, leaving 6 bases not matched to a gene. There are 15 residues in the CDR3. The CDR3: CASSSGTAYGNTIYF. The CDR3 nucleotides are TGCGCCAGCAGCTCCGGGACAGCGTATGGAAACACCATATATTTT.

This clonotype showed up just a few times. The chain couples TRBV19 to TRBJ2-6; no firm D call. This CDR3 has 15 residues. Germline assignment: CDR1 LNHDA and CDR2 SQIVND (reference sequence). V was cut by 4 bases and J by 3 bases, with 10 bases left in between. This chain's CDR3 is CASSSVLYGANVLTF. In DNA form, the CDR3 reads TGTGCCAGTAGTAGTGTTTTGTATGGGGCCAACGTCCTGACTTTC.

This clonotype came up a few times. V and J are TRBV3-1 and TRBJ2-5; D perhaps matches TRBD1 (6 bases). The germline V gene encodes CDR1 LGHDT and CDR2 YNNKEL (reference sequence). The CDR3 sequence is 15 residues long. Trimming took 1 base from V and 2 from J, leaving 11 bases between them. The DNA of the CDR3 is TGTGCCAGCAGCCAAGGGGGGACAAGTCAAGAGACCCAGTACTTC. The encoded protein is CASSQGGTSQETQYF.

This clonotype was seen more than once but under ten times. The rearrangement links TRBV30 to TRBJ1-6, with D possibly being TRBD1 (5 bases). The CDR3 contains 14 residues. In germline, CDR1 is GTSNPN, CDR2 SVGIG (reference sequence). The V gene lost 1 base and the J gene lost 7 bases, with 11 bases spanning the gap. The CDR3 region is CAWSATVLNSPLHF. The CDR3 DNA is TGTGCCTGGAGTGCGACAGTCCTAAATTCACCCCTCCACTTT.

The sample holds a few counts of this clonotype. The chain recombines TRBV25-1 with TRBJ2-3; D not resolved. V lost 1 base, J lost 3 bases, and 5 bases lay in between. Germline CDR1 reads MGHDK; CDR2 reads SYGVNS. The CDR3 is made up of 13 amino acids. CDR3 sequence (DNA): TGTGCCAGCAGTGAATGGGGAACAGATACGCAGTATTTT. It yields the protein CASSEWGTDTQYF.

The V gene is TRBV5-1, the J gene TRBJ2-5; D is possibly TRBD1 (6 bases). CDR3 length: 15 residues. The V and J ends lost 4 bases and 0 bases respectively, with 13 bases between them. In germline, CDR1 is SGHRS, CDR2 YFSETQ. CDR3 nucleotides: TGCGCCAGCAGCCAAGTACAGGGTTACCAAGAGACCCAGTACTTC. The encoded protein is CASSQVQGYQETQYF.

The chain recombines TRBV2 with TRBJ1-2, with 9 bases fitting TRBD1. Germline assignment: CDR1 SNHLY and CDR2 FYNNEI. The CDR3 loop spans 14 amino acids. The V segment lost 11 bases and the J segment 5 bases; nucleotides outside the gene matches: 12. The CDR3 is CAWRGDRETYGYTF. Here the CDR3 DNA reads TGTGCCTGGAGGGGGGACAGGGAAACGTATGGCTACACCTTC.